The clone carrying this T cell receptor (beta chain) was counted a few times. Its antigen remains unknown. This sample stems from a study of blood T cells in healthy people across ages. Study-wide findings and caveats: Higher diversity, along with more naive CD4+ cells, distinguished long-lived donors from aged donors.

Then a second PCR, running about 6 to 12 cycles, was carried out with a sample-barcoded 5' primer and a J-beta primer mix. A single record per CDR3 protein comes from TCRdb applying MiXCR to the 5' RACE reads. The table records more than 700,000 distinct CDR3 sequences, about 55% of them present only once. The V segment lost 3 bases and the J segment 4 bases; nucleotides outside the gene matches: 10. Germline assignment: CDR1 DFQATT and CDR2 SNEGSKA (reference sequence). The CDR3 spans 15 residues. The sequence was obtained from a man older than 75 in good health. Input material: blood. The rearrangement joins TRBV20-1 to TRBJ2-7; 9 nucleotides line up with TRBD2. DNA of the CDR3: TGCAGTGCTAGGGGCGGGAGGGCCATTATGTACGAGCAGTACTTC. It specifies CSARGGRAIMYEQYF.